The entry below gives a single T cell receptor (beta chain) sequence along with its context. The antigen remains undetermined. Sequencing targeted TCR beta in blood CD8+ and CD4+ T cells. Germline loops: CDR1 MNHEY, CDR2 SMNVEV (reference sequence). V shed 6 bases and J 3 bases; nucleotides not matched to a gene: 13. This CDR3 region has 17 residues. An input of 0.5 to 1 ug of RNA was subjected to reverse transcription using random hexamers. A multiplex approach, immunoSEQ multiplex PCR, amplified TCR beta CDR3 across 54 Vbeta and 13 Jbeta. TCRdb processed the immunoSEQ multiplex PCR reads anew with MiXCR; each CDR3 protein has one entry. Found here are about 300,000 distinct CDR3 sequences, 75% to 90% of them singletons; the top ten hold roughly 0.17%. These data come from a study of CD8 T cells in Susac syndrome. General study results and limits: It was acknowledged in the study that its TCR sequencing and HLA analysis involved a relatively small number of individuals.

The sample comprised CD8+ T cells from PBMCs. The J gene is TRBJ2-4, the V gene TRBV27; 8 bases fit TRBD2. This sequence originates from a human donor with multiple sclerosis. CDR3 DNA: TGTGCCAGCAGATCTCCTTTTAGGAGCGGGGGCAAAAACATTCAGTACTTC. As protein: CASRSPFRSGGKNIQYF.